One and the same sample provided the 3 T cell receptor beta chains below, sequenced in a study of T-cell memory formation after mild COVID-19 (dated by TCRdb to the early 2020s). Library method: 5' RACE. The run used an Illumina NovaSeq 6000. TCRdb handled the public reads itself, with Q25 trimming in fastp and clone calling in MiXCR, and kept productive beta chains. Under each unique CDR3 protein, matching rows form one entry showing the most common genes and DNA. Counted in this sample were under 90,000 distinct CDR3 sequences; approximately 13% of them appeared once. The ten top clones hold 31% of the sample. Sequencing was carried out using PBMCs or a T cell subset sorted from them (not recorded which). All receptors derive from an adult woman who had mild COVID-19 (a few samples of this study predate the infection). The sample titles of this study are shuffled in the database, so cell type and time point are left out; the donor was told from shared clones.

This clonotype has a handful of counts. This chain joins TRBV5-1 and TRBJ2-1, with a tentative D call TRBD2 (5 bases). CDR3 length: 17 residues. Trimming pared 1 base from V and 2 bases from J, leaving 16 bases between. CDR1 SGHRS and CDR2 YFSETQ come from the germline V gene. CDR3 sequence (DNA): TGCGCCAGCAGCTTGTTAGGAGCGGTGCCGACCTACAATGAGCAGTTCTTC. It encodes CASSLLGAVPTYNEQFF. Based on the CDR3 plus reference TRBV5-1 and TRBJ2-1, the full variable domain is KAGVTQTPRYLIKTRGQQVTLSCSPISGHRSVSWYQQTPGQGLQFLFEYFSETQRNKGNFPGRFSGRQFSNSRSEMNVSTLELGDSALYLCASSLLGAVPTYNEQFFGPGTRLTVL.

In its sample, this clonotype was seen a few times. CDR3 sequence reads: CSVEDEGPEQFF. The CDR3 region has the DNA TGCAGCGTTGAAGATGAAGGCCCAGAGCAGTTCTTC. The chain is built from TRBV29-1 and TRBJ2-1; D is ambiguous. Germline V gene sequence: CDR1 SQVTM, CDR2 ANQGSEA. This CDR3 is 12 amino acids long. With 0 bases removed from V and 10 bases from J, the gap between germline ends came to 10 bases.

A few counts support this clonotype. CDR3 residues: CASSLAEGEPIYNEQFF. The DNA of the CDR3 is TGTGCCAGCAGCTTAGCGGAAGGGGAGCCGATCTACAATGAGCAGTTCTTC. This chain links TRBV7-8 with TRBJ2-1; D is possibly TRBD1 or TRBD2 (5 bases each). Per the germline V gene, CDR1 is SGHVS and CDR2 is FQNEAQ. This CDR3 spans 17 amino acids. V was pared by 0 bases and J by 3 bases, with 15 bases between.